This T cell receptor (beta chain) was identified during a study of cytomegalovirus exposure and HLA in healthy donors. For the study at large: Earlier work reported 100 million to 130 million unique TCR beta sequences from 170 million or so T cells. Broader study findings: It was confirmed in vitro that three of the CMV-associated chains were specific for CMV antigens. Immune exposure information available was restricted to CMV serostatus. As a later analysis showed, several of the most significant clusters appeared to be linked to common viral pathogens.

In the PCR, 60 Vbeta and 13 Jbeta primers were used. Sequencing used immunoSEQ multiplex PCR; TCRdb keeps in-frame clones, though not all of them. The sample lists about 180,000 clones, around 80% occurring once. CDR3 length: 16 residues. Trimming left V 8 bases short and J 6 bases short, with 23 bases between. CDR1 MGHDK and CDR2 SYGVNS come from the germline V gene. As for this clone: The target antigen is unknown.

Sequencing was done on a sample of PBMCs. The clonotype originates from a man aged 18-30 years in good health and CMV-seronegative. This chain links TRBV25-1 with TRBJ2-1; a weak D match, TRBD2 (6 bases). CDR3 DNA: TGTGCCAGCCTCGGGCCGACGGGAGCTTATAGCAATGAGCAGTTCTTC. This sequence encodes CASLGPTGAYSNEQFF. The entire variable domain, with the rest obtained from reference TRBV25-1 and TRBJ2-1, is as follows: EADIYQTPRYLVIGTGKKITLECSQTMGHDKMYWYQQDPGMELHLIHYSYGVNSTEKGDLSSESTVSRIRTEHFPLTLESARPSHTSQYLCASLGPTGAYSNEQFFGPGTRLTVL.